Described below is a single T cell receptor beta chain sequence and its context. The trim removed 4 bases at V and 5 bases at J, leaving 12 bases unmatched. Germline V gene lookup returns CDR1 LGHDT and CDR2 YNNKEL (reference sequence). The CDR3 contains 16 residues. This sample stems from a study of blood T cell repertoires in COVID-19. Study-level background: Samples representing acute and convalescent COVID-19 were sourced from the United States, Italy and Spain. Sample material is recorded as cDNA or gDNA derived from T cells, B-cell-depleted T cells, or PBMCs.

Per the study methods: Reference gene primer amplification in the assay estimated nucleated cell counts. The table came from immunoSEQ multiplex PCR; TCRdb's copy has only in-frame clones and leaves some out. That table furnishes V, J and clone size, whereas the DNA furnished D and trimming. The sample contains about 98,000 clones, 80% to 95% of which appear only once. The sequencing sample was made of peripheral blood. The chain is built from TRBV3-1 (or the pseudogene TRBV3-2) and TRBJ2-5, with TRBD1 identical over 8 bases. This TCR was recovered from a man aged 18 to 29 with acute or convalescent COVID-19. The CDR3 loop is CASSLLKSGGRETQYF. In DNA, the CDR3 is TGTGCCAGCAGCCTACTAAAATCAGGGGGCAGGGAGACCCAGTACTTC.